The 11 T cell receptor beta chains in this list originate from one sample, sequenced in a study of blood T cell repertoires in COVID-19. Clones were sequenced by immunoSEQ multiplex PCR, and TCRdb holds only the in-frame ones, with some missing. The sample lists some 330,000 clones, 88% seen once, with less than 5.5% in the top ten. The sample was PBMCs or T cells enriched from blood (not recorded which). All receptors derive from a man aged 25-45 years who had recovered from COVID-19.

The rearrangement links TRBV5-1 to TRBJ1-4; D is uncertain. Germline values: CDR1 SGHRS, CDR2 YFSETQ. CDR3 length: 18 amino acids. V was pared by 3 bases and J by 0 bases, with 18 bases between. The CDR3 nucleotides read TGCGCCAGCAGCTCCCTGCCGACACGACCCACAACTAATGAAAAACTGTTTTTT. It codes for CASSSLPTRPTTNEKLFF. Using reference TRBV5-1 and TRBJ1-4 for the parts outside the CDR3, the full variable domain is KAGVTQTPRYLIKTRGQQVTLSCSPISGHRSVSWYQQTPGQGLQFLFEYFSETQRNKGNFPGRFSGRQFSNSRSEMNVSTLELGDSALYLCASSSLPTRPTTNEKLFFGSGTQLSVL.

In nucleotides, the CDR3 is TGTGCCAGCAGCCCCAAACTACCGGAAAAACTGTTTTTT. Its protein is CASSPKLPEKLFF. The chain employs TRBV7-8 and TRBJ1-4; D uncertain. The germline V and J ends were trimmed by 5 bases and 8 bases, with 12 bases remaining between them. The CDR3 runs 13 residues. In germline, CDR1 is SGHVS, CDR2 FQNEAQ.

The chain joins TRBV14 to TRBJ1-5; weak D call: TRBD1 (6 bases). The CDR3 extends over 13 amino acids. V was cut by 2 bases and J by 9 bases, with 11 bases left in between. CDR1 and CDR2 from the germline V gene are SGHDN and FVKESK. For the CDR3, the DNA is TGTGCCAGCAGCCAATACAGGGTTGGGCCCCAGCATTTT. Translating it yields CASSQYRVGPQHF.

V and J are TRBV5-8 and TRBJ1-2; the D is unclear. The germline V gene encodes CDR1 SGHTS and CDR2 YDEGEE. Trimming took 6 bases from V and 8 from J, leaving 17 bases between them. The CDR3 sequence is 13 residues long. CDR3 amino acids: CASNLPEDLGYTF. CDR3 bases: TGTGCCAGCAACCTCCCCGAGGACTTAGGCTACACCTTC.

V usage is TRBV6-5 and J usage is TRBJ1-2; a weak D match, TRBD1 (5 bases). V was shortened by 0 bases and J by 8 bases, with 16 bases between the two germline ends. CDR1 is MNHEY, CDR2 SVGAGI, per germline. CDR3 length equals 15 residues. DNA of the CDR3: TGTGCCAGCAGTTACTCTGAGACAGAACCCCTCGGCTACACCTTC. Encoded protein: CASSYSETEPLGYTF.

The CDR3 nucleotides are TGTGCCAGCAGACCCGGACAGGGGTGGGGCTACACCTTC. Translated: CASRPGQGWGYTF. The rearrangement uses TRBV12-3 or TRBV12-4 and TRBJ1-2; 9 bases map to TRBD1. The CDR3 runs 13 residues. The trim removed 6 bases at V and 8 bases at J, leaving 7 bases unmatched.

The rearrangement uses TRBV7-2 and TRBJ1-2; TRBD1 agrees at 8 bases. CDR1 is SGHTA, CDR2 FQGNSA, per germline. The CDR3 totals 14 residues. The V and J ends lost 5 bases and 5 bases, in that order; junction bases with no gene match: 7. The CDR3 DNA reads TGTGCCAGCAGCGGGGAACAGGGGGGGTATGGCTACACCTTC. Translation gives CASSGEQGGYGYTF.

V gene TRBV4-1 combines with J gene TRBJ1-2; tentatively, D is TRBD1 (6 bases). Trimming took off 6 bases at V and 4 bases at J, with 12 bases between the two ends. This CDR3 spans 13 amino acids. CDR1 is MGHRA and CDR2 is YSYEKL in the germline V gene. The CDR3 reads CASRPQGSYGYTF. As DNA, the CDR3 is TGCGCCAGCAGGCCACAGGGTTCCTATGGCTACACCTTC.

The chain employs TRBV19 and TRBJ1-5, with 11 bases lining up with TRBD1. This CDR3 comprises 14 residues. After removal of 6 bases from V and 6 bases from J, the junction contained 4 bases not matched to a gene. Germline-derived CDR1 and CDR2 are LNHDA and SQIVND (reference sequence). CDR3 nucleotides: TGTGCCAGTAGACGGACAGGGGGCGGTCAGCCCCAGCATTTT. This encodes CASRRTGGGQPQHF.

The rearrangement links TRBV5-4 to TRBJ2-3; D is perhaps TRBD1 (5 bases). The CDR3 is made up of 15 amino acids. The V end lost 5 bases, the J end lost 0 bases, and 13 bases lay between the germline ends. In germline, CDR1 is SGHNT, CDR2 YYREEE (reference sequence). CDR3 region: CASRRGAASTDTQYF. DNA of the CDR3: TGTGCCAGCAGAAGGGGCGCGGCTAGCACAGATACGCAGTATTTT.

The chain employs TRBV5-1 and TRBJ2-1, with 7 bases identical to TRBD1. Germline V CDR1 and CDR2: SGHRS, YFSETQ. The CDR3 spans 15 residues. Trimming at V came to 2 bases and at J to 7 bases, leaving 9 bases not matched to a gene. CDR3: CASSFSAGGSNEQFF. In nucleotides, the CDR3 is TGCGCCAGCAGCTTTTCGGCAGGGGGTTCGAATGAGCAGTTCTTC.